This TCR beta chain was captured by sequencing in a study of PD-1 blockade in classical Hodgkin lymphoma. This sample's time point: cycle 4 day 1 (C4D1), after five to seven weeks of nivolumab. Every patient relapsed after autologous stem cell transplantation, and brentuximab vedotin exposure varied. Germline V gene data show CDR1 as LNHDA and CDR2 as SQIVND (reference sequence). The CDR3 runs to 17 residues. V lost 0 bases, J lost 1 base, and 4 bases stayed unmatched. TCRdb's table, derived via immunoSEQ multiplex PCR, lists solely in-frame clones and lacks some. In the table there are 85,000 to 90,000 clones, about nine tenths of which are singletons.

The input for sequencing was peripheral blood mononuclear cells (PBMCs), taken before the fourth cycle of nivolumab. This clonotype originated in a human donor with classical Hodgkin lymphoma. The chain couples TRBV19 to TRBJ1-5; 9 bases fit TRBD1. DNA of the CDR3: TGTGCCAGTAGTATAGATCCTGGGACAGGGAGCAATCAGCCCCAGCATTTT. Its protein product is CASSIDPGTGSNQPQHF.